The 15 T cell receptor beta chains reported below all come from one sample, sequenced in a study of blood T cell repertoires in COVID-19. The data were produced by immunoSEQ multiplex PCR, yet TCRdb's version contains in-frame clones alone and is incomplete. The sample has tens of thousands of clones, about 88% seen once. Sequenced input: peripheral blood. All receptors come from a man aged 45-65 years with active COVID-19.

The genes are TRBV7-8 and TRBJ1-2, with 9 bases aligning to TRBD1. V was clipped by 5 bases and J by 4 bases; unmatched bases: 5. The CDR3 is 14 amino acids. Germline V gives CDR1 SGHVS, CDR2 FQNEAQ. This CDR3 is CASSTGQGGYGYTF. DNA for the CDR3: TGTGCCAGCAGCACGGGACAGGGAGGCTATGGCTACACCTTC.

This clone was recorded a few times. The chain combines TRBV28 with TRBJ2-7; D uncertain. This CDR3 has 13 amino acids. The germline gives CDR1 MDHEN, CDR2 SYDVKM. Trimming removed 7 bases at V and 3 bases at J, with 13 bases between. The CDR3 nucleotides are TGTGCCAGCACTCAAAACAGAGACTACGAGCAGTACTTC. Residues: CASTQNRDYEQYF.

The chain links TRBV2 to TRBJ2-7; D is perhaps TRBD1 (6 bases). This CDR3 comprises 17 residues. The V gene's germline CDR1 is SNHLY and CDR2 FYNNEI. Trimming stripped 3 bases from V and 2 bases from J, with 20 bases between. Here the CDR3 reads CASSDPTIWTETYEQYF. CDR3 nucleotides: TGTGCCAGCAGTGACCCCACTATTTGGACAGAAACCTACGAGCAGTACTTC.

The gene calls are TRBV19 and TRBJ1-5, with 10 positions matching TRBD1. CDR1 and CDR2 (germline): LNHDA, SQIVND (reference sequence). V lost 0 bases, J lost 5 bases, and 4 bases stayed unmatched. This CDR3 has 16 amino acids. Written as DNA, the CDR3 is TGTGCCAGTAGTATAGACAGGACAGGGGGGCATCAGCCCCAGCATTTT. Amino acids: CASSIDRTGGHQPQHF.

The chain uses TRBV5-3 and TRBJ1-2; D call uncertain. TRBV5-3 is placed among ORFs of uncertain function. This CDR3 comprises 14 residues. Trimming removed 3 bases from V and 4 bases from J, with 13 bases in between. DNA of the CDR3: TGTGCCAGAAGCTCCCCGACGGAGATCTATGGCTACACCTTC. This sequence encodes CARSSPTEIYGYTF.

This chain connects TRBV7-6 to TRBJ1-5; 8 bases agree with TRBD1. Trimming at V came to 1 base and at J to 5 bases, leaving 13 bases not matched to a gene. CDR1 is SGHVS, CDR2 FNYEAQ, per germline. The CDR3 has 18 residues. CDR3 nucleotide sequence: TGTGCCAGCAGCTTAGGGGGGGGAGGACAGGGATGGCATCAGCCCCAGCATTTT. Protein product: CASSLGGGGQGWHQPQHF. The whole variable domain, remainder taken from reference TRBV7-6 and TRBJ1-5, is GAGVSQSPRYKVTKRGQDVALRCDPISGHVSLYWYRQALGQGPEFLTYFNYEAQQDKSGLPNDRFSAERPEGSISTLTIQRTEQRDSAMYRCASSLGGGGQGWHQPQHFGDGTRLSIL.

The chain links TRBV7-2 to TRBJ2-7; TRBD1 might be the D (5 bases). V gave up 5 bases and J gave up 3 bases, with 11 bases separating them. Germline assignment: CDR1 SGHTA and CDR2 FQGNSA. The CDR3 has 13 residues. CDR3 coding DNA: TGTGCCAGCAGCATCGGACACCACTACGAGCAGTACTTC. This gives the protein CASSIGHHYEQYF. Complete variable domain (other parts from reference TRBV7-2 and TRBJ2-7): GAGVSQSPSNKVTEKGKDVELRCDPISGHTALYWYRQSLGQGLEFLIYFQGNSAPDKSGLPSDRFSAERTGGSVSTLTIQRTQQEDSAVYLCASSIGHHYEQYFGPGTRLTVT.

The chain joins TRBV5-1 to TRBJ1-1, with 8 bases matching TRBD1. This CDR3 is 14 amino acids long. The junction had 2 bases not matched to a gene; V was cut back by 2 bases and J by 2 bases. Germline CDR1 is SGHRS and CDR2 is YFSETQ. The CDR3 sequence: CASSFSGGNTEAFF. The CDR3 region has the DNA TGCGCCAGCAGCTTTTCAGGGGGCAACACTGAAGCTTTCTTT.

This clone was seen only a few times. The chain has TRBV4-1 and TRBJ1-2, with D perhaps TRBD1 (5 bases). V lost 0 bases, J lost 8 bases, and 16 bases lay in between. The CDR3 spans 15 residues. The germline gives CDR1 MGHRA, CDR2 YSYEKL. The CDR3 bases are TGCGCCAGCAGCCAAGATAAGTCGGGGGGAGGCGGCTACACCTTC. Translating it yields CASSQDKSGGGGYTF.

V usage is TRBV2 and J usage is TRBJ2-7, with TRBD2 matching 7 bases. V gave up 5 bases and J gave up 5 bases; unmatched junction bases: 9. Per the germline V gene, CDR1 is SNHLY and CDR2 is FYNNEI. The length of the CDR3 is 14 residues. CDR3 sequence: CASSFWGGRDEQYF. CDR3 DNA: TGTGCCAGCAGTTTCTGGGGGGGTCGAGACGAGCAGTACTTC.

The chain is built from TRBV15 and TRBJ1-4, with 8 bases matching TRBD1. This CDR3 has 14 amino acids. Germline lookup yields CDR1 LNHNV and CDR2 YYDKDF (reference sequence). After removal of 1 base from V and 8 bases from J, the junction contained 3 bases not matched to a gene. The CDR3 region is CATSRGQGLEKLFF. The CDR3 DNA is TGTGCCACCAGCAGAGGACAGGGGCTAGAAAAACTGTTTTTT.

The rearrangement links TRBV1 to TRBJ2-3; the DNA was not used to check the table's D call, TRBD2. TRBV1 counts as a pseudogene. CDR3 length: 17 residues. The CDR3 loop is CTSSQLALAGETDTQYF. The CDR3 DNA sequence: TGCACCAGCAGCCAATTGGCCCTAGCGGGGGAGACAGATACGCAGTATTTT.

The chain joins TRBV4-1 to TRBJ2-5; TRBD2 agrees at 8 bases. The CDR3 consists of 17 residues. Germline CDR1 and CDR2: MGHRA and YSYEKL. J lost 5 bases, V lost 1 base, and 12 bases had no gene match. Here the CDR3 reads CASSQVLSGGESETQYF. The CDR3 DNA reads TGCGCCAGCAGCCAAGTCCTCTCCGGGGGGGAGTCGGAGACCCAGTACTTC.

This sequence joins TRBV6-6 and TRBJ2-5; D perhaps matches TRBD2 (6 bases). Trimming stripped 5 bases from V and 2 bases from J, with 12 bases between. Germline V gene data show CDR1 as MNHNY and CDR2 as SVGAGI (reference sequence). CDR3 length: 14 residues. For the CDR3, the DNA is TGTGCCAGCAGTCGGGGGACTTCTCAAGAGACCCAGTACTTC. Protein: CASSRGTSQETQYF.

The rearrangement links TRBV28 to TRBJ1-2; 11 bases agree with TRBD1. From germline, CDR1 is MDHEN and CDR2 SYDVKM. The V and J ends lost 5 bases and 5 bases, in that order; junction bases with no gene match: 10. The CDR3 is made up of 16 amino acids. The DNA of the CDR3 is TGTGCCAGCAGTGATGACCCCGGACAGGGGGCGTATGGCTACACCTTC. Translating gives CASSDDPGQGAYGYTF.